Below are 5 T cell receptor beta chains sequenced from a single sample in a study of T cells after posttransplantation cyclophosphamide. Some clones are missing from TCRdb's copy, which holds only in-frame ones; the method was immunoSEQ multiplex PCR. This table has about 11,000 clones, 95% appearing once. Sequencing was carried out using naive CD8+ T cells sorted from PBMCs. The receptors derive from a man aged 25 to 40 in good health and a related stem cell transplant donor.

This chain links TRBV27 with TRBJ1-1, with a possible D match to TRBD1 (5 bases). Trimming removed 2 bases from V and 5 bases from J, with 12 bases in between. The CDR3 is made up of 14 amino acids. CDR1 MNHEY and CDR2 SMNVEV come from the germline V gene (reference sequence). CDR3 sequence reads: CASSLEGVRTEAFF. Here the CDR3 DNA reads TGTGCCAGCAGTTTAGAAGGGGTGAGGACTGAAGCTTTCTTT.

The chain recombines TRBV7-3 with TRBJ2-2; 9 bases match TRBD1. Germline values: CDR1 SGHTA, CDR2 FQGTGA. V was clipped by 3 bases and J by 1 base; unmatched bases: 6. The CDR3 consists of 17 residues. This chain's CDR3 is CASSFPPDRGNTGELFF. CDR3 DNA: TGTGCCAGCAGCTTTCCCCCGGACAGGGGGAACACCGGGGAGCTGTTTTTT.

This rearrangement joins TRBV7-9 to TRBJ1-5; weak D call: TRBD1 (6 bases). This CDR3 spans 16 amino acids. Trimming pared 1 base from V and 3 bases from J, leaving 13 bases between. Germline V gives CDR1 SEHNR, CDR2 FQNEAQ (reference sequence). In DNA form, the CDR3 reads TGTGCCAGCAGCTTAGGGGACAATTATCTCAATCAGCCCCAGCATTTT. Its protein is CASSLGDNYLNQPQHF.

This clone was counted only a few times. The V gene is TRBV10-3, the J gene TRBJ1-3, with TRBD1 matching 9 bases. The CDR3 extends over 13 amino acids. Germline V gene lookup returns CDR1 ENHRY and CDR2 SYGVKD. The J segment lost 4 bases and the V segment lost 9 bases, leaving 4 bases of the junction unmatched. The CDR3 DNA reads TGTGCCATGAACAGGGGGCTGGGAAACACCATATATTTT. It translates to CAMNRGLGNTIYF.

J is TRBJ1-6 and V is TRBV5-6; 7 positions agree with TRBD1. The CDR3 sequence is 15 residues long. Germline lookup yields CDR1 SGHDT and CDR2 YYEEEE. V lost 0 bases and J lost 6; bases outside the gene matches: 3. DNA for the CDR3: TGTGCCAGCAGCTTGGGGACAGGCGCTAATTCACCCCTCCACTTT. Translated: CASSLGTGANSPLHF.